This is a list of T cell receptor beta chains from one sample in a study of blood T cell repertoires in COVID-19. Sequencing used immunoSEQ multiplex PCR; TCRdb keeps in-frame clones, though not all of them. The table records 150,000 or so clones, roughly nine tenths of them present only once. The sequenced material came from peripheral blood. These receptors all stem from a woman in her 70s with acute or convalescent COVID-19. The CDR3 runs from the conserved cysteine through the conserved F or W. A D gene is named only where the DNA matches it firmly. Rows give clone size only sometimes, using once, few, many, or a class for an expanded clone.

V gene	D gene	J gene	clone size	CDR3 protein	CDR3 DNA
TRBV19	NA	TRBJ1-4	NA	CASSMFGARGEKLFF	TGTGCCAGTAGTATGTTCGGGGCGCGGGGTGAAAAACTGTTTTTT
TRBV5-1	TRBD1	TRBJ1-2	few	CASSSQGAGYGYTF	TGCGCCAGCAGCTCACAGGGGGCTGGCTATGGCTACACCTTC
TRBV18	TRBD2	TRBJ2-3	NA	CASSYTSGGALPDTQYF	TGTGCCAGCTCGTATACTAGCGGGGGGGCCCTCCCAGATACGCAGTATTTT
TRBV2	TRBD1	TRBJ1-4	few	CASSGRQGTNEKLFF	TGTGCCAGCAGTGGTAGACAGGGGACTAATGAAAAACTGTTTTTT
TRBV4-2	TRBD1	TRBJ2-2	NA	CASRGDRSYTGELFF	TGTGCCAGCAGGGGGGACAGGAGCTACACCGGGGAGCTGTTTTTT
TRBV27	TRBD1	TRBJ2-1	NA	CASSLSFIRQGENNEQFF	TGTGCCAGCAGTTTGTCCTTTATCCGACAGGGGGAAAACAATGAGCAGTTCTTC
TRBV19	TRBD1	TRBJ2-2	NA	CASSIKTGTANTGELFF	TGTGCCAGTAGTATAAAGACCGGGACAGCTAACACCGGGGAGCTGTTTTTT
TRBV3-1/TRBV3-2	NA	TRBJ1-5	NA	CASSQTGRNQPQHF	TGTGCCAGCAGCCAGACAGGCCGAAATCAGCCCCAGCATTTT
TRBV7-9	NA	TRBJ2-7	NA	CASSPEGGISYEQYF	TGTGCCAGCAGCCCAGAGGGCGGGATCTCCTACGAGCAGTACTTC
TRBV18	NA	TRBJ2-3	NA	CASSPTPGAPGTQYF	TGTGCCAGCTCACCCACCCCAGGGGCTCCTGGTACGCAGTATTTT
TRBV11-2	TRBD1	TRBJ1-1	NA	CASSGQGDRTEAFF	TGTGCCAGCAGCGGACAGGGGGATCGCACTGAAGCTTTCTTT
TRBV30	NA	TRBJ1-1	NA	CAWRENTEAFF	TGTGCCTGGAGGGAGAATACTGAAGCTTTCTTT
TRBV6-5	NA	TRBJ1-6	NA	CASSPDRNNSPLHF	TGTGCCAGCAGTCCCGACAGAAACAATTCACCCCTCCACTTT
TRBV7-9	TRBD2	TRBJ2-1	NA	CASSPPGLAGEQFF	TGTGCCAGCAGCCCTCCGGGACTAGCGGGAGAGCAGTTCTTC
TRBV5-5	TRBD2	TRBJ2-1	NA	CASSRRDYYNEQFF	TGTGCCAGCAGCCGCCGGGACTATTACAATGAGCAGTTCTTC
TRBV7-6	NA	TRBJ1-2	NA	CASSLAPDGANYGYTF	TGTGCCAGCAGCTTAGCCCCCGACGGGGCTAACTATGGCTACACCTTC
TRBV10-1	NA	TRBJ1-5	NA	CASSPPVLNRDQPQHF	TGCGCCAGCAGTCCGCCCGTCTTAAACCGAGATCAGCCCCAGCATTTT
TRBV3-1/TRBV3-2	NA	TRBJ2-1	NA	CASSQGGGSYEQFF	TGTGCCAGCAGCCAAGGCGGCGGGTCTTATGAGCAGTTCTTC
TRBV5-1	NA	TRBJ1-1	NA	CASSLGRGKNTEAFF	TGCGCCAGCAGCTTGGGTCGGGGGAAGAACACTGAAGCTTTCTTT